Listed here are 3 T cell receptor beta chains from one sample, sequenced in a study of OX40 agonist ivuxolimab in advanced cancers. Method: immunoSEQ multiplex PCR; TCRdb's copy keeps in-frame clones and lacks some. The sample yields 15,000 to 20,000 clones, roughly 73% seen once. The input for sequencing was CD4+ or CD8+ T cells sorted from blood, taken in a trial of the OX40 agonist ivuxolimab. These receptors came from an adult with an advanced solid tumor such as melanoma, head and neck, liver or kidney cancer.

The rearrangement links TRBV6-9 to TRBJ1-1, with D unclear. With 4 bases removed from V and 4 bases from J, the gap between germline ends came to 19 bases. CDR3 length equals 16 residues. Germline loops: CDR1 MNHGY, CDR2 SVAAGI. The CDR3 DNA reads TGTGCCAGCAGTTGGCATTATCGGCGTTTGGCCACTGAAGCTTTCTTT. Its translation is CASSWHYRRLATEAFF.

The chain has TRBV27 and TRBJ2-7; unclear D gene. The CDR3 extends over 13 amino acids. Trimming shortened V by 6 bases and J by 4 bases, and 13 bases separated the two germline ends. Looked up from germline, CDR1 is MNHEY and CDR2 is SMNVEV (reference sequence). The CDR3 DNA sequence: TGTGCCAGCAGCTGGGGTCAGACTTACGAGCAGTACTTC. It yields the protein CASSWGQTYEQYF.

CDR3 region: CASTYSHTGELFF. In nucleotides, the CDR3 is TGTGCCAGTACCTATAGCCACACCGGGGAGCTGTTTTTT. This rearrangement joins TRBV19 to TRBJ2-2; D is ambiguous. CDR1 is LNHDA and CDR2 is SQIVND in the germline V gene (reference sequence). CDR3 size: 13 residues. The V and J ends lost 7 bases and 3 bases respectively, with 9 bases between them.